This entry describes one T cell receptor (beta chain). The sample is drawn from a study of blood T cells in healthy people across ages. Combining a sample-barcoded 5' primer with a J-beta primer mix, a second PCR ran for roughly 7 to 11 cycles. With 12 random nucleotides, a template-switch adaptor tagged each individual cDNA molecule. TCRdb processed the 5' RACE reads anew with MiXCR; each CDR3 protein has one entry. The sample has approximately 850,000 distinct CDR3 sequences, under 55% seen once. Trimming pared 2 bases from V and 5 bases from J, leaving 10 bases between. The CDR3 is 14 amino acids. Germline loops: CDR1 SGHTA, CDR2 FQGNSA.

This chain joins TRBV7-2 and TRBJ2-4, with a weak D call TRBD2 (6 bases). The TCR was taken from a man in his sixties in good health. The sample comprised blood. For the CDR3, the DNA is TGTGCCAGCAGCTTACAGGAGGGGCAAAACATTCAGTACTTC. Translation: CASSLQEGQNIQYF.